The 18 T cell receptor beta chains reported below all come from one sample, sequenced in a study of shared clonotypes between healthy human individuals (dated by TCRdb to 2018 to 2021). Library creation used the immunoSEQ multiplex PCR assay. The table was pulled from immuneACCESS by TCRdb, which kept in-frame rearrangements only. Such tables lose some clones; where checked, under half of the loss comes from unresolved V genes, and the rest has no known cause. For this sample there are about 2.4 million clones; 93% appear just once. The ten largest clones take up 0.36% of the sample. Sample: naive CD4+ T cells from PBMCs. This sample's cell subset or site label indicates: CD45RA+ positively selected. The receptors originated from a man aged 18-30 years in good health. Some clones in this sample may be carry-over from other donors' samples.

This chain joins TRBV14 and TRBJ2-1; D is tentatively TRBD1 or TRBD2 (5 bases each). V was trimmed by 0 bases and J by 7 bases, leaving 19 bases between them. The CDR3 is 17 residues long. CDR1 is SGHDN and CDR2 is FVKESK in the germline V gene. The DNA of the CDR3 is TGTGCCAGCAGCCAAGAGTCTTGGGGCCTGGGAGCTAATGAGCAGTTCTTC. The encoded protein is CASSQESWGLGANEQFF.

V gene TRBV29-1 combines with J gene TRBJ2-2, with 11 bases aligning to TRBD2. The germline gives CDR1 SQVTM, CDR2 ANQGSEA. The CDR3 has 15 amino acids. J was trimmed by 6 bases and V by 6 bases; bases with no gene match: 9. CDR3 DNA: TGCAGCGTAGGAATAGCGGGAGGGAGGGCCGGGGAGCTGTTTTTT. As protein: CSVGIAGGRAGELFF.

The chain uses TRBV2 and TRBJ1-5; D perhaps matches TRBD1 (5 bases). The CDR3 is made up of 16 amino acids. Germline assignment: CDR1 SNHLY and CDR2 FYNNEI. Trimming left V 0 bases short and J 6 bases short, with 15 bases between. CDR3 DNA sequence: TGTGCCAGCAGTGAAGCGAGGGCCTCGGGGCCTCAGCCCCAGCATTTT. It yields the protein CASSEARASGPQPQHF.

V gene TRBV18 combines with J gene TRBJ2-3; TRBD2 matches at 8 bases. The V segment lost 3 bases and the J segment 0 bases; nucleotides outside the gene matches: 8. The CDR3 totals 17 residues. CDR1 and CDR2 (germline): KGHSH, LQKENI. The CDR3 nucleotides are TGTGCCAGCTCACCCCTCACTAGCGGAGTAAGCACAGATACGCAGTATTTT. It encodes CASSPLTSGVSTDTQYF.

The V and J genes are TRBV18 and TRBJ1-1; unclear D gene. This CDR3 spans 14 amino acids. The V gene lost 6 bases and the J gene lost 0 bases, with 11 bases spanning the gap. Germline CDR1 is KGHSH and CDR2 is LQKENI. CDR3 sequence: CASSTSLMNTEAFF. DNA for the CDR3: TGTGCCAGCTCGACCTCTCTTATGAACACTGAAGCTTTCTTT. The complete variable domain, with remaining parts taken from reference TRBV18 and TRBJ1-1, reads NAGVMQNPRHLVRRRGQEARLRCSPMKGHSHVYWYRQLPEEGLKFMVYLQKENIIDESGMPKERFSAEFPKEGPSILRIQQVVRGDSAAYFCASSTSLMNTEAFFGQGTRLTVV.

This clone was observed a few times. The sample contains more than one DNA sequence encoding this CDR3. The chain employs TRBV27 and TRBJ1-1; D is unresolved. Trimming took 6 bases from V and 1 from J, leaving 9 bases between them. CDR3 length: 13 residues. The germline CDR1 and CDR2 sequences are MNHEY and SMNVEV (reference sequence). CDR3: CASSRQQNTEAFF. Here the CDR3 DNA reads TGTGCCAGCAGCCGTCAGCAGAACACTGAAGCTTTCTTT.

The J gene is TRBJ2-3, the V gene TRBV19, with 10 nucleotides matching TRBD1. Germline CDR1 reads LNHDA; CDR2 reads SQIVND (reference sequence). The junction had 7 bases not matched to a gene; V was cut back by 5 bases and J by 8 bases. This CDR3 is 14 amino acids long. CDR3 coding DNA: TGTGCCAGTAGTTTTGGACAGGGGGAAGGTACGCAGTATTTT. This encodes CASSFGQGEGTQYF.

The rearrangement links TRBV6-1 to TRBJ1-1; a possible D gene is TRBD1 (5 bases). Germline V lookup: CDR1 MNHNS, CDR2 SASEGT. Trimming cost V 5 bases and J 1 base, with 14 bases left between them. The length of the CDR3 is 15 residues. The DNA of the CDR3 is TGTGCCAGCAGTTTTGAGGGGTTAAAGAACACTGAAGCTTTCTTT. It codes for CASSFEGLKNTEAFF.

The rearrangement links TRBV5-4 to TRBJ2-7; 8 positions agree with TRBD1. Germline CDR1 and CDR2: SGHNT and YYREEE (reference sequence). V shed 4 bases, J shed 3 bases, and the junction held 3 bases outside the gene matches. The CDR3 consists of 13 residues. In nucleotides, the CDR3 is TGTGCCAGCAGCCCGGACAGGGACTACGAGCAGTACTTC. Residues: CASSPDRDYEQYF.

The chain uses TRBV20-1 and TRBJ2-2; no clear D gene. The germline CDR1 and CDR2 sequences are DFQATT and SNEGSKA (reference sequence). The CDR3 runs to 11 residues. The V end was cut by 2 bases, the J end by 6 bases, with 4 bases between. The CDR3 loop is CSARKAGELFF. The CDR3 coding sequence is TGCAGTGCTAGAAAAGCCGGGGAGCTGTTTTTT.

The genes are TRBV12-5 and TRBJ2-2, with 9 bases that match TRBD2. The CDR3 covers 17 residues. The germline V gene encodes CDR1 LGHNT and CDR2 FRNRAP. V lost 0 bases, J lost 3 bases, and 5 bases stayed unmatched. The CDR3 DNA reads TGTGCTAGTGGTTTGGTAGCGGGAGGAACCCACACCGGGGAGCTGTTTTTT. It translates to CASGLVAGGTHTGELFF.

The chain combines TRBV5-1 with TRBJ2-1; maybe TRBD2 (6 bases). The ends were cut back, 4 bases at V and 12 bases at J, with 23 bases in the middle. This CDR3 spans 15 amino acids. Germline lookup yields CDR1 SGHRS and CDR2 YFSETQ. The DNA of the CDR3 is TGCGCCAGCAGCCCCGGCGCGGGATTGGGTGTGTGGCAGTTCTTC. It encodes CASSPGAGLGVWQFF.

This CDR3 reads CAVGLTEYNEQFF. CDR3 in DNA: TGTGCCGTCGGACTAACCGAATACAATGAGCAGTTCTTC. V usage is TRBV5-6 and J usage is TRBJ2-1; the D gene is possibly TRBD2 (6 bases). CDR3 length: 13 amino acids. V lost 10 bases and J 4 bases, leaving 15 bases between the germline ends. The germline CDR1 and CDR2 sequences are SGHDT and YYEEEE.

This chain connects TRBV7-2 to TRBJ2-4; D may be TRBD1 (5 bases). Germline-derived CDR1 and CDR2 are SGHTA and FQGNSA. Trimming took 0 bases from V and 9 from J, leaving 15 bases between them. The CDR3 spans 15 residues. The CDR3 nucleotides read TGTGCCAGCAGCTTAGCACGGACACCTAATGGCATTCAGTACTTC. Its translation is CASSLARTPNGIQYF.

The CDR3 spells CASSEYPLPSYEQYF. In DNA form, the CDR3 reads TGTGCCAGCAGTGAATACCCGCTCCCCTCCTACGAGCAGTACTTC. The rearrangement joins TRBV27 to TRBJ2-7; no clear D. Germline V lookup: CDR1 MNHEY, CDR2 SMNVEV (reference sequence). The CDR3 is 15 residues long. The V gene lost 5 bases and the J gene lost 0 bases, with 14 bases spanning the gap.

This chain connects TRBV13 to TRBJ2-2; 8 nucleotides agree with TRBD2. Germline V gene sequence: CDR1 PRHDT, CDR2 FYEKMQ (reference sequence). CDR3 length: 17 amino acids. J lost 2 bases, V lost 2 bases, and 7 bases had no gene match. As DNA, the CDR3 is TGTGCCAGCAGCTTATCCCTTGCGGGAGGCAACACCGGGGAGCTGTTTTTT. Encoded protein: CASSLSLAGGNTGELFF.

This chain joins TRBV18 and TRBJ2-3; no definite D call. Trimming removed 2 bases from V and 0 bases from J, with 12 bases in between. This CDR3 region has 16 residues. Germline values: CDR1 KGHSH, CDR2 LQKENI. The CDR3 nucleotides are TGTGCCAGCTCACCAGTTCTGAGACCGAGCACAGATACGCAGTATTTT. This gives the protein CASSPVLRPSTDTQYF.

The rearrangement links TRBV19 to TRBJ2-5, with a tentative D call TRBD1 (6 bases). This CDR3 region has 12 residues. Germline CDR1 LNHDA, CDR2 SQIVND (reference sequence). V gave up 8 bases and J gave up 5 bases, with 12 bases separating them. The CDR3 coding sequence is TGTGCCAGTGGACAGTTTAGGGAGACCCAGTACTTC. Translating it yields CASGQFRETQYF.